These 24 T cell receptor beta chains share one sample of origin, sequenced in a study of cytomegalovirus exposure and HLA in healthy donors. The PCR was carried out with 60 Vbeta primers and 13 Jbeta primers. Method: immunoSEQ multiplex PCR; TCRdb's copy keeps in-frame clones and lacks some. This repertoire shows about 180,000 clones, 80% to 90% found once; its top ten account for approximately 1.2%. Sample: PBMCs. Every receptor here comes from a girl aged 2-10 years in good health and CMV-seropositive.

To note about this clone: This specimen includes other DNA sequences encoding the same CDR3. The chain is built from TRBV5-1 and TRBJ1-5; D unclear. V was shortened by 0 bases and J by 2 bases, with 6 bases between the two germline ends. The CDR3 is 14 residues long. Germline CDR1 reads SGHRS; CDR2 reads YFSETQ. CDR3 protein: CASSLGTGNQPQHF. The CDR3 DNA reads as TGCGCCAGCAGCTTGGGCACGGGCAATCAGCCCCAGCATTTT. The full variable domain, completed using reference TRBV5-1 and TRBJ1-5, is KAGVTQTPRYLIKTRGQQVTLSCSPISGHRSVSWYQQTPGQGLQFLFEYFSETQRNKGNFPGRFSGRQFSNSRSEMNVSTLELGDSALYLCASSLGTGNQPQHFGDGTRLSIL.

The V and J genes are TRBV15 and TRBJ2-3, with TRBD1 as a possible D gene (6 bases). In germline, CDR1 is LNHNV, CDR2 YYDKDF (reference sequence). Trimming removed 2 bases from V and 6 bases from J, with 15 bases in between. The length of the CDR3 is 15 residues. CDR3 nucleotide sequence: TGTGCCACCAGCAGACCGACCAACAGGGAGGATACGCAGTATTTT. The encoded protein is CATSRPTNREDTQYF.

V gene TRBV19 combines with J gene TRBJ1-3; TRBD1 might be the D (6 bases). The CDR3 spans 16 residues. Germline V CDR1 and CDR2: LNHDA, SQIVND (reference sequence). Trimming removed 3 bases at V and 4 bases at J, with 16 bases between. CDR3 nucleotides: TGTGCCAGTAGTATTAGTAAGGGGGTTGCGGGAAACACCATATATTTT. This gives the protein CASSISKGVAGNTIYF.

This chain joins TRBV2 and TRBJ2-5, with TRBD1 as a possible D gene (6 bases). TRBJ2-7 explains the end of the DNA better; the J call may be wrong. The CDR3 sequence is 13 residues long. Looked up from germline, CDR1 is SNHLY and CDR2 is FYNNEI. CDR3 nucleotides: TGTGCCAGCATGGCCAGGGGTCTCTACGAGCAGTACTTC. Its protein is CASMARGLYEQYF.

This clone was picked up one time. The chain employs TRBV28 and TRBJ2-1; 9 bases align to TRBD1. The CDR3 covers 15 residues. Looked up from germline, CDR1 is MDHEN and CDR2 is SYDVKM. The V gene end was trimmed by 7 bases and the J gene end by 10 bases; junction bases not matched to a gene: 14. The chain's CDR3 is CASTPRGTGTIEQFF. DNA of the CDR3: TGTGCCAGCACCCCCCGGGGGACAGGGACCATAGAGCAGTTCTTC.

J is TRBJ1-6 and V is TRBV6-1; no firm D call. CDR3 length: 14 residues. Germline V gene data show CDR1 as MNHNS and CDR2 as SASEGT. V was pared by 4 bases and J by 13 bases, with 17 bases between. CDR3 protein: CASSVKLRDRPLHF. CDR3 nucleotide sequence: TGTGCCAGCAGTGTAAAGCTACGGGATCGCCCCCTCCACTTT.

The rearrangement joins TRBV20-1 to TRBJ1-1; D gene unclear. This CDR3 comprises 10 residues. Trimming removed 2 bases at V and 8 bases at J, with 6 bases between. In germline, CDR1 is DFQATT, CDR2 SNEGSKA (reference sequence). The CDR3 loop reads CSARPREAFF. CDR3 sequence (DNA): TGCAGTGCTAGACCCAGGGAAGCTTTCTTT.

This sequence joins TRBV30 and TRBJ2-7; TRBD2 aligns across 10 bases. The CDR3 runs to 15 residues. The germline V gene has CDR1 GTSNPN and CDR2 SVGIG (reference sequence). V lost 2 bases and J lost 9; bases outside the gene matches: 13. The CDR3: CAWSTTAGGRSGQYF. CDR3 DNA: TGTGCCTGGAGTACCACAGCGGGAGGGCGCTCGGGGCAGTACTTC.

This clone was seen just once. The V and J genes are TRBV4-1 and TRBJ2-4; perhaps TRBD2 as D (6 bases). The CDR3 has 16 residues. Trimming removed 4 bases at V and 0 bases at J, with 13 bases between. Germline-derived CDR1 and CDR2 are MGHRA and YSYEKL. The CDR3 DNA is TGCGCCAGCAGCCGATCTAGCGACGTAGCCAAAAACATTCAGTACTTC. Its protein is CASSRSSDVAKNIQYF.

V and J are TRBV10-3 and TRBJ2-1; D is perhaps TRBD2 (7 bases). Germline V gene data show CDR1 as ENHRY and CDR2 as SYGVKD. The CDR3 is 13 amino acids. Trimming stripped 8 bases from V and 4 bases from J, with 12 bases between. The chain's CDR3 is CAIGGGRYNEQFF. The CDR3 bases are TGTGCCATCGGGGGGGGCAGGTACAATGAGCAGTTCTTC.

The rearrangement links TRBV6-1 to TRBJ1-6; D unresolved. Germline assignment: CDR1 MNHNS and CDR2 SASEGT. This CDR3 is 15 amino acids long. The V end lost 5 bases, the J end lost 0 bases, and 8 bases lay between the germline ends. CDR3 residues: CASSSQSSYNSPLHF. The CDR3 DNA sequence: TGTGCCAGCAGTTCACAGAGCTCCTATAATTCACCCCTCCACTTT.

The rearrangement links TRBV11-2 to TRBJ1-3, with 8 bases lining up with TRBD1. This CDR3 has 15 residues. Germline CDR1 SGHAT, CDR2 FQNNGV. After removal of 6 bases from V and 0 bases from J, the junction contained 4 bases not matched to a gene. The CDR3 protein is CASRTGDYSGNTIYF. In DNA, the CDR3 is TGTGCCAGCAGGACAGGGGACTACTCTGGAAACACCATATATTTT.

The chain combines TRBV11-3 with TRBJ2-2; TRBD1 matches 10 bases. Germline-derived CDR1 and CDR2 are SGHNT and YENEEA. V lost 3 bases and J lost 5; bases outside the gene matches: 3. This CDR3 spans 15 amino acids. DNA for the CDR3: TGTGCCAGCAGCTTGGACAGGGGGTTGACCGGGGAGCTGTTTTTT. It encodes CASSLDRGLTGELFF. The full variable domain, its missing parts supplied by reference TRBV11-3 and TRBJ2-2, is EAGVVQSPRYKIIEKKQPVAFWCNPISGHNTLYWYLQNLGQGPELLIRYENEEAVDDSQLPKDRFSAERLKGVDSTLKIQPAELGDSAVYLCASSLDRGLTGELFFGEGSRLTVL.

The chain is built from TRBV9 and TRBJ2-2, with TRBD1 matching 10 bases. This CDR3 contains 18 residues. From germline, CDR1 is SGDLS and CDR2 YYNGEE. V dropped 4 bases and J dropped 0; count of bases not matched to a gene: 9. The CDR3 spells CASSTRTGGPSNTGELFF. CDR3 DNA: TGTGCCAGCAGCACTCGGACAGGGGGGCCCTCGAACACCGGGGAGCTGTTTTTT.

This chain links TRBV6-6 with TRBJ2-7; possibly TRBD2 for D (6 bases). There are 12 residues in the CDR3. From germline, CDR1 is MNHNY and CDR2 SVGAGI (reference sequence). The ends were cut back, 2 bases at V and 6 bases at J, with 8 bases in the middle. CDR3 protein: CASSYAGGEQYF. CDR3 sequence (DNA): TGTGCCAGCAGTTACGCCGGGGGCGAGCAGTACTTC.

In this sample, this clone turned up a few times. The chain couples TRBV28 to TRBJ1-1, with D possibly TRBD1 on 6 matching bases. V dropped 4 bases and J dropped 8 bases, with 11 bases sitting between them. The CDR3 spans 12 residues. Germline V gene lookup returns CDR1 MDHEN and CDR2 SYDVKM. CDR3 residues: CASSSSQGEAFF. The CDR3 bases are TGTGCCAGCAGTTCCTCCCAGGGGGAAGCTTTCTTT. Drawing the rest from reference TRBV28 and TRBJ1-1, the complete variable domain is DVKVTQSSRYLVKRTGEKVFLECVQDMDHENMFWYRQDPGLGLRLIYFSYDVKMKEKGDIPEGYSVSREKKERFSLILESASTNQTSMYLCASSSSQGEAFFGQGTRLTVV.

The chain uses TRBV19 and TRBJ1-1; maybe TRBD1 (6 bases). V was pared by 3 bases and J by 4 bases, with 15 bases between. The CDR3 runs 15 residues. Germline V gene data show CDR1 as LNHDA and CDR2 as SQIVND (reference sequence). CDR3 nucleotides: TGTGCCAGTAGTATGTCAAGGGGGTGGGTCACTGAAGCTTTCTTT. It specifies CASSMSRGWVTEAFF.

The V and J genes are TRBV28 and TRBJ2-1, with D maybe TRBD2 (6 bases). The length of the CDR3 is 16 residues. The V and J ends lost 4 bases and 12 bases respectively, with 25 bases between them. Germline V CDR1 and CDR2: MDHEN, SYDVKM. The CDR3 sequence: CASSSEILASFWGQFF. The CDR3 DNA is TGTGCCAGCAGTTCCGAAATACTAGCCTCCTTTTGGGGGCAGTTCTTC.

CDR3 residues: CASSLGSVQGFSEQYF. In nucleotides, the CDR3 is TGTGCCAGCAGCTTGGGGTCGGTCCAGGGGTTTTCCGAGCAGTACTTC. V usage is TRBV5-6 and J usage is TRBJ2-7; D perhaps matches TRBD1 (6 bases). Trimming shortened V by 0 bases and J by 6 bases, and 19 bases separated the two germline ends. CDR3 size: 16 residues. Germline CDR1 SGHDT, CDR2 YYEEEE.

This clone has only one observation. This chain joins TRBV27 and TRBJ2-3; D gene unclear. Germline V lookup: CDR1 MNHEY, CDR2 SMNVEV (reference sequence). The CDR3 extends over 13 amino acids. V lost 2 bases, J lost 3 bases, and 6 bases lay in between. The CDR3 region has the DNA TGTGCCAGCAGTTTAATTTTAACAGATACGCAGTATTTT. This encodes CASSLILTDTQYF.

The rearrangement joins TRBV5-1 to TRBJ2-3; TRBD2 matches 8 bases. This CDR3 has 17 residues. CDR1 SGHRS and CDR2 YFSETQ come from the germline V gene. Trimming removed 2 bases from V and 2 bases from J; junction bases left unmatched: 10. CDR3 in DNA: TGCGCCAGCAGCTTTTCGGCGGGAGGAGGGTCCACAGATACGCAGTATTTT. Amino acid sequence: CASSFSAGGGSTDTQYF.

J is TRBJ1-1 and V is TRBV15; no clear D gene. CDR3 length: 13 amino acids. Trimming pared 5 bases from V and 5 bases from J, leaving 12 bases between. Germline V gene sequence: CDR1 LNHNV, CDR2 YYDKDF (reference sequence). The CDR3 sequence is CATSWRESTEAFF. Here the CDR3 DNA reads TGTGCCACCAGCTGGCGGGAGAGTACTGAAGCTTTCTTT.

As concerns this clone: At one of its ends the junction is not consistent with the germline gene, which may arise from a read error. Other DNA sequences in this sample translate to the same CDR3. V is TRBV11-3 and J is TRBJ2-7, with a weak D call TRBD1 (6 bases). Germline assignment: CDR1 SGHNT and CDR2 YENEEA. The CDR3 runs 15 residues. The CDR3 DNA follows: TGCGCCAGCAGTGATCGGGACACCTTCTCCTACGAGCAGTACTTC. This sequence encodes CASSDRDTFSYEQYF.

The DNA for the CDR3 is TGCGCCAGCAGGGGACTAGCGGGACAAGAGACCCAGTACTTC. Translated, it gives CASRGLAGQETQYF. The chain recombines TRBV10-2 with TRBJ2-5; 13 bases are a match to TRBD2. Germline values: CDR1 WSHSY, CDR2 SAAADI. This CDR3 comprises 14 residues. Trimming cost V 6 bases and J 2 bases; bases outside gene matches: 0.